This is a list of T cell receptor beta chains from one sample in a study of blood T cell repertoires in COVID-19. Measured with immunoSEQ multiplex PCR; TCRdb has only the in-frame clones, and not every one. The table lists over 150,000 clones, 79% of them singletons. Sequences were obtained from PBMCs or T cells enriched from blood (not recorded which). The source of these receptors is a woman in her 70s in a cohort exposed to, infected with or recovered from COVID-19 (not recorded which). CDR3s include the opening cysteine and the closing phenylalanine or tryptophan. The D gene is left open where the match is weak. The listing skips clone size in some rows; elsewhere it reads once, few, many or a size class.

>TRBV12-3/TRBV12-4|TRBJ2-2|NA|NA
TGTGCCAGCAGAGACAACGCCGGGGAGCTGTTTTTT
CASRDNAGELFF
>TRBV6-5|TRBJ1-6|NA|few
TGTGCCAGCAGTAATAGGGGGAGGGATTCACCCCTCCACTTT
CASSNRGRDSPLHF
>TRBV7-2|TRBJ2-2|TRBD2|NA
TGTGCCAGCCTACTAGCGGGAGTGGGCGGGGAGCTGTTTTTT
CASLLAGVGGELFF
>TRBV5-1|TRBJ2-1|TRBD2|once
TGCGCCAGCAGCTTGGAAGCGGGGATCTACAATGAGCAGTTCTTC
CASSLEAGIYNEQFF
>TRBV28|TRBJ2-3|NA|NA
TGTGCCAGCAGTACTCCCGAGCGGGTGGGAGATACGCAGTATTTT
CASSTPERVGDTQYF
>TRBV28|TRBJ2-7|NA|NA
TGTGCCAGCAGTTTCGACCGGGGACACTACGAGCAGTACTTC
CASSFDRGHYEQYF
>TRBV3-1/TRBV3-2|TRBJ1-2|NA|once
TGTGCCAGCAGCCAAGTTGCCGGGAGCTATGGCTACACCTTC
CASSQVAGSYGYTF
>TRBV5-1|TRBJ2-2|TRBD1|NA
TGCGCCAGCAGCCTTACAGGGGCGACCGGGGAGCTGTTTTTT
CASSLTGATGELFF
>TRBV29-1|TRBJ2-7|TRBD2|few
TGCAGCGCTAAGGGTCTAGCGGGAGGGACCCACGAGCAGTACTTC
CSAKGLAGGTHEQYF
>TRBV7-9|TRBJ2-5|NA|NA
TGTGCCAGCAGCTCGAACAGCAGGGAGACCCAGTACTTC
CASSSNSRETQYF
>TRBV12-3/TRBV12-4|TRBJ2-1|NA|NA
TGTGCCAGCACTGCGGGATCGTGGAATGAGCAGTTCTTC
CASTAGSWNEQFF
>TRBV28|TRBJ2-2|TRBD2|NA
TGTGCCAGCGGGGGGGTCGGGGAGCTGTTTTTT
CASGGVGELFF
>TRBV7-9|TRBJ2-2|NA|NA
TGTGCCAGCAGCTCCTATAAGGGGGAAACCGGGGAGCTGTTTTTT
CASSSYKGETGELFF
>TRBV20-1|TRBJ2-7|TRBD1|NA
TGCAGTGCTAGTAACAGGGGCTCCTACGAGCAGTACTTC
CSASNRGSYEQYF
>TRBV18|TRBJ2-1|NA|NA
TGTGCCAGCTCACCCATAGGCGGAGCTGCCTACAATGAGCAGTTCTTC
CASSPIGGAAYNEQFF